This TCR beta chain was profiled in a study of blood T cell repertoires in COVID-19. Study context: Spain, Italy and the United States supplied samples that represented acute and convalescent COVID-19. PBMCs, B-cell-depleted T cells, or T cells provided the cDNA or gDNA that made up the material.

With V trimmed by 6 bases and J by 9 bases, 6 bases remained unmatched. The CDR3 is 14 amino acids. Germline CDR1 is MRHNA and CDR2 is SNTAGT. It was during active infection that Seattle patients were enrolled and then longitudinally followed. This clone has only one observation. Per the original methods: The authors estimated nucleated cell counts from reference gene primer amplification. Produced via immunoSEQ multiplex PCR; TCRdb's table is partial and in-frame only. Clone size and V and J calls were adopted from that table, with D and trimming inferred from the DNA. This table holds 350,000 or so clones, about 92% found once.

The chain links TRBV6-4 to TRBJ1-6, with TRBD1 matching over 9 bases. Source material: peripheral blood. The clonotype originates from a woman in her sixties or seventies with COVID-19, enrolled during active disease. The chain's CDR3 is CASRLGQGTSPLHF. The CDR3 nucleotides are TGTGCCAGCAGACTGGGACAGGGCACTTCACCCCTCCACTTT.